This record concerns one T cell receptor (beta chain) sequence. Its specificity is unknown. During the collection period, no donor immune events like infections were recorded. Profiled with immunoSEQ multiplex PCR; TCRdb holds only in-frame clones, not every one. The data show tens of thousands of clones, with around 90% seen just once and 4.5% to 7% held by the top ten. The CDR3 spans 13 residues. With 7 bases clipped from V and 1 base from J, the junction kept 3 bases outside the gene matches. The V gene's germline CDR1 is GTSNPN and CDR2 SVGIG (reference sequence). These data originate in a study of identifying expanded T cells in peripheral blood. Study outcomes and limitations: Two-week clone count variance significantly increased as total template count grew. Roughly 1.2 clones differed between technical replicates, versus around 16 and 19 over time.

The sequence derives from a person aged 18 to 75 in good health. This chain links TRBV30 with TRBJ2-3, with 9 bases matching TRBD2. The sequencing sample was made of blood. In DNA form, the CDR3 reads TGTGCCTTACAGCGGGGGGGCACAGATACGCAGTATTTT. Translating gives CALQRGGTDTQYF.